This TCR beta chain was identified in a study of OX40 agonist ivuxolimab in advanced cancers. The overall study: The dose of intravenous ivuxolimab that patients received every 2 weeks ranged from 0.01 to 10 mg/kg. Eligibility rules accepted prior anti-PD-1, anti-PD-L1 or anti-CTLA-4 therapy, and 30% to 40% had some. Two cutaneous melanoma patients and one hepatocellular carcinoma patient, three in all, had partial responses.

Generated by immunoSEQ multiplex PCR, the TCRdb table keeps only in-frame clones and is missing some. The table lists some 70,000 clones, roughly 89% of them singletons. This clonotype was obtained from an adult with an advanced solid tumor such as melanoma, head and neck, liver or kidney cancer. Sequenced material: CD4+ or CD8+ T cells sorted from blood, taken in a trial of the OX40 agonist ivuxolimab.

In nucleotides, the CDR3 is TGTGCCAGCAGTGTGGAGGGTTCGAATGAAAAACTGTTTTTT. It is translated as CASSVEGSNEKLFF. The V gene is TRBV2, the J gene TRBJ1-4; D gene uncertain. Germline values: CDR1 SNHLY, CDR2 FYNNEI. V shed 4 bases and J shed 5 bases, with 11 bases lying between them. The CDR3 covers 14 residues. Looking up the rest from reference TRBV2 and TRBJ1-4 gives the full variable domain: EPEVTQTPSHQVTQMGQEVILRCVPISNHLYFYWYRQILGQKVEFLVSFYNNEISEKSEIFDDQFSVERPDGSNFTLKIRSTKLEDSAMYFCASSVEGSNEKLFFGSGTQLSVL.